Each of the 17 T cell receptor beta chains below was sequenced from the same sample in a study of shared clonotypes between healthy human individuals. Data came from immunoSEQ multiplex PCR; TCRdb stores just in-frame clones and leaves some out. The top ten clones hold roughly 1.2% of a sample with about 1.5 million clones, approximately 96% of them seen once. Sample: naive CD4+ T cells sorted from blood. Subset noted: CD45RA+ positively selected. Receptors were obtained from a man aged 25 to 40 in good health.

The V and J genes are TRBV30 and TRBJ1-2; unclear D gene. This CDR3 spans 10 amino acids. Germline CDR1 is GTSNPN and CDR2 is SVGIG (reference sequence). Trimming cost V 1 base and J 6 bases, with 3 bases left between them. The CDR3 sequence is CAWSGHGYTF. For the CDR3, the DNA is TGTGCCTGGAGTGGGCATGGCTACACCTTC.

This chain uses TRBV7-2 with TRBJ1-2; the D gene is possibly TRBD1 (5 bases). Germline CDR1 and CDR2: SGHTA and FQGNSA. V was cut by 6 bases and J by 5 bases, with 10 bases left in between. The CDR3 consists of 12 residues. Here the CDR3 reads CASRAGRYGYTF. The DNA for the CDR3 is TGTGCCAGCAGGGCAGGGAGGTATGGCTACACCTTC.

The chain uses TRBV19 and TRBJ2-7; 11 bases fit TRBD2. The CDR3 sequence is 14 residues long. Germline trimming cut 7 bases from V and 4 bases from J; bases unmatched to any gene: 6. Germline V gene lookup returns CDR1 LNHDA and CDR2 SQIVND (reference sequence). CDR3: CASTGLAGIYEQYF. The CDR3 coding sequence is TGTGCCAGTACCGGACTAGCGGGTATATACGAGCAGTACTTC. Combining the CDR3 with reference TRBV19 and TRBJ2-7 gives the whole variable domain DGGITQSPKYLFRKEGQNVTLSCEQNLNHDAMYWYRQDPGQGLRLIYYSQIVNDFQKGDIAEGYSVSREKKESFPLTVTSAQKNPTAFYLCASTGLAGIYEQYFGPGTRLTVT.

This chain uses TRBV28 with TRBJ1-5, with 7 bases aligning to TRBD1. The germline V gene encodes CDR1 MDHEN and CDR2 SYDVKM. This CDR3 has 16 residues. Germline trimming cut 5 bases from V and 0 bases from J; bases unmatched to any gene: 7. The CDR3 region is CASSAGTALSNQPQHF. In nucleotides, the CDR3 is TGTGCCAGCAGTGCAGGGACAGCCCTTAGCAATCAGCCCCAGCATTTT.

The V call is TRBV18, the J call TRBJ2-3; 10 nucleotides line up with TRBD2. V shed 4 bases, J shed 1 base, and the junction held 5 bases outside the gene matches. Germline CDR1 reads KGHSH; CDR2 reads LQKENI. The CDR3 consists of 16 residues. CDR3: CASSLTSGWGTDTQYF. The CDR3 nucleotides read TGTGCCAGCTCACTGACTAGCGGGTGGGGCACAGATACGCAGTATTTT.

The chain couples TRBV25-1 to TRBJ2-3; TRBD2 matches 8 bases. Germline lookup yields CDR1 MGHDK and CDR2 SYGVNS. The CDR3 loop spans 16 amino acids. V shed 6 bases, J shed 0 bases, and the junction held 8 bases outside the gene matches. The CDR3: CASRSSSGPSTDTQYF. The CDR3 DNA follows: TGTGCCAGCAGATCCTCTAGCGGGCCTAGCACAGATACGCAGTATTTT.

The J gene is TRBJ2-3, the V gene TRBV9; D unclear. Germline assignment: CDR1 SGDLS and CDR2 YYNGEE. The ends were cut back, 2 bases at V and 5 bases at J, with 18 bases in the middle. The CDR3 is made up of 16 amino acids. The CDR3 loop reads CASSVDATLVGDTQYF. The CDR3 DNA is TGTGCCAGCAGCGTCGACGCTACCCTAGTCGGAGATACGCAGTATTTT.

The rearrangement joins TRBV9 to TRBJ1-2; TRBD1 might be the D (5 bases). CDR3 length equals 15 residues. Germline loops: CDR1 SGDLS, CDR2 YYNGEE. With 0 bases removed from V and 6 bases from J, the gap between germline ends came to 15 bases. CDR3 DNA sequence: TGTGCCAGCAGCGTAGCTTTCGGACAAGATAATGGCTACACCTTC. Translating it yields CASSVAFGQDNGYTF.

On this clone itself: The junction departs from germline at one end; a sequencing error may be responsible. This chain connects TRBV2 to TRBJ2-1; no definite D call. The germline CDR1 and CDR2 sequences are SNHLY and FYNNEI. CDR3 length: 14 residues. The CDR3 region has the DNA TGTGCCAGCACTGAACATCAAGGGCACAATGAGCAGTTCTTC. Translated, it gives CASTEHQGHNEQFF.

This chain connects TRBV28 to TRBJ1-2; no clear D. Germline V gene data show CDR1 as MDHEN and CDR2 as SYDVKM. V was shortened by 3 bases and J by 5 bases, with 16 bases between the two germline ends. There are 15 residues in the CDR3. The CDR3 bases are TGTGCCAGCAGTTTCTGGTCCGTCGAAAGATATGGCTACACCTTC. As protein: CASSFWSVERYGYTF.

V usage is TRBV18 and J usage is TRBJ2-5, with 7 bases fitting TRBD1. CDR1 is KGHSH and CDR2 is LQKENI in the germline V gene. Germline trimming cut 2 bases from V and 5 bases from J; bases unmatched to any gene: 8. This CDR3 comprises 15 residues. CDR3 loop: CASSPITGAEETQYF. CDR3 DNA sequence: TGTGCCAGCTCACCAATTACAGGGGCGGAGGAGACCCAGTACTTC.

The V call is TRBV28, the J call TRBJ1-5; no definite D call. Germline loops: CDR1 MDHEN, CDR2 SYDVKM. Trimming pared 2 bases from V and 0 bases from J, leaving 5 bases between. This CDR3 has 14 residues. CDR3 nucleotide sequence: TGTGCCAGCAGTTTAACGGATAGCAATCAGCCCCAGCATTTT. Protein: CASSLTDSNQPQHF.

The J gene is TRBJ1-6, the V gene TRBV5-1; D gene uncertain. The V end lost 0 bases, the J end lost 10 bases, and 5 bases lay between the germline ends. This CDR3 spans 12 amino acids. Germline V lookup: CDR1 SGHRS, CDR2 YFSETQ. The CDR3 sequence: CASSLDGSPLHF. CDR3 DNA sequence: TGCGCCAGCAGCTTGGATGGATCACCCCTCCACTTT. Complete variable domain (other parts from reference TRBV5-1 and TRBJ1-6): KAGVTQTPRYLIKTRGQQVTLSCSPISGHRSVSWYQQTPGQGLQFLFEYFSETQRNKGNFPGRFSGRQFSNSRSEMNVSTLELGDSALYLCASSLDGSPLHFGNGTRLTVT.

The chain is built from TRBV25-1 and TRBJ2-2; 10 positions agree with TRBD2. There are 13 residues in the CDR3. The ends lost 8 bases at V and 6 bases at J; junction bases unmatched: 3. From germline, CDR1 is MGHDK and CDR2 SYGVNS. DNA for the CDR3: TGTGCCAGCCTAGCGGGAGAGTCCGGGGAGCTGTTTTTT. Its translation is CASLAGESGELFF. Full variable domain (missing parts from reference TRBV25-1 and TRBJ2-2): EADIYQTPRYLVIGTGKKITLECSQTMGHDKMYWYQQDPGMELHLIHYSYGVNSTEKGDLSSESTVSRIRTEHFPLTLESARPSHTSQYLCASLAGESGELFFGEGSRLTVL.

The rearrangement uses TRBV6-5 and TRBJ1-3, with D hard to call. Germline CDR1 reads MNHEY; CDR2 reads SVGAGI. V was shortened by 0 bases and J by 9 bases, with 3 bases between the two germline ends. The CDR3 contains 11 residues. DNA for the CDR3: TGTGCCAGCAGTTACTCCGGCACCATATATTTT. Its protein is CASSYSGTIYF.

V and J are TRBV11-2 and TRBJ2-6; tentatively, D is TRBD1 or TRBD2 (5 bases each). V lost 2 bases, J lost 2 bases, and 16 bases lay in between. This CDR3 spans 18 amino acids. In germline, CDR1 is SGHAT, CDR2 FQNNGV. The DNA of the CDR3 is TGTGCCAGCAGCTTATTAGTAGGGTGGGGGACTGGGGCCAACGTCCTGACTTTC. Its protein is CASSLLVGWGTGANVLTF.

The chain is built from TRBV7-2 and TRBJ2-2, with a possible D match to TRBD2 (5 bases). V dropped 3 bases and J dropped 4 bases, with 12 bases sitting between them. The CDR3 runs to 15 residues. Per germline, CDR1 SGHTA and CDR2 FQGNSA. CDR3 DNA sequence: TGTGCCAGCAGCTTGAGCCTAGCTGTCACCGGGGAGCTGTTTTTT. Amino acids: CASSLSLAVTGELFF.